The next 10 T cell receptor beta chains were all read from a single sample in a study of cytomegalovirus exposure and HLA in healthy donors (dated by TCRdb to about 2017). Libraries were made using the immunoSEQ multiplex PCR assay. This is the immuneACCESS table as TCRdb keeps it, with only in-frame sequences that have V and J called. A part of the clones is gone; compared with another copy, unresolved V genes explain less than half, and the rest is unexplained. Within this sample are approximately 65,000 clones, with roughly 95% of them counted one time only. In total, the top ten clones hold about 4.5% of the sample. Sequenced material: PBMCs. The receptors shown here come from a woman under 30 in good health and CMV-seropositive.

This sequence joins TRBV29-1 and TRBJ2-4; D unresolved. This CDR3 region has 13 residues. V lost 1 base, J lost 0 bases, and 4 bases lay in between. CDR1 and CDR2 from the germline V gene are SQVTM and ANQGSEA. The CDR3 spells CSVEGAAKNIQYF. CDR3 in DNA: TGCAGCGTTGAAGGCGCAGCCAAAAACATTCAGTACTTC. Looking up the rest from reference TRBV29-1 and TRBJ2-4 gives the full variable domain: SAVISQKPSRDICQRGTSLTIQCQVDSQVTMMFWYRQQPGQSLTLIATANQGSEATYESGFVIDKFPISRPNLTFSTLTVSNMSPEDSSIYLCSVEGAAKNIQYFGAGTRLSVL.

The chain carries TRBV30 and TRBJ1-1, with D uncertain. The CDR3 totals 15 residues. V gave up 4 bases and J gave up 1 base, with 16 bases separating them. The germline CDR1 and CDR2 sequences are GTSNPN and SVGIG (reference sequence). The CDR3 sequence: CAWNPRLEKNTEAFF. CDR3 coding DNA: TGTGCCTGGAATCCCCGGCTGGAGAAGAACACTGAAGCTTTCTTT.

This clone was recorded a few times. The chain is built from TRBV28 and TRBJ2-2; 10 bases match TRBD2. CDR1 is MDHEN and CDR2 is SYDVKM in the germline V gene. The length of the CDR3 is 17 residues. Trimming removed 5 bases from V and 4 bases from J; junction bases left unmatched: 10. The CDR3 here is CASSARPGLASTGELFF. For the CDR3, the DNA is TGTGCCAGCAGTGCGAGACCGGGACTAGCGAGCACCGGGGAGCTGTTTTTT.

The chain combines TRBV4-1 with TRBJ2-1; 8 nucleotides agree with TRBD2. In germline, CDR1 is MGHRA, CDR2 YSYEKL. The CDR3 extends over 15 amino acids. V shed 1 base and J 6 bases; nucleotides not matched to a gene: 5. CDR3 loop: CASSQVGRGGNEQFF. The DNA for the CDR3 is TGCGCCAGCAGCCAAGTCGGGAGGGGCGGCAATGAGCAGTTCTTC.

The chain uses TRBV28 and TRBJ1-1; 7 bases align to TRBD1. This CDR3 has 15 residues. The junction had 6 bases not matched to a gene; V was cut back by 5 bases and J by 0 bases. Germline lookup yields CDR1 MDHEN and CDR2 SYDVKM. The CDR3, as DNA: TGTGCCAGCAGTCAGGGGGGATTAATGAACACTGAAGCTTTCTTT. It yields the protein CASSQGGLMNTEAFF.

The rearrangement uses TRBV29-1 and TRBJ2-7; 12 bases agree with TRBD2. The V gene's germline CDR1 is SQVTM and CDR2 ANQGSEA. CDR3 length: 15 amino acids. V lost 5 bases, J lost 6 bases, and 11 bases stayed unmatched. The CDR3 nucleotides are TGCAGCGTTCAGACTAGCGGGAGCTTCAATTCCGAGCAGTACTTC. This codes for CSVQTSGSFNSEQYF.

The J gene is TRBJ2-7, the V gene TRBV28; 9 bases fit TRBD1. This CDR3 is built from 13 residues. The V gene's germline CDR1 is MDHEN and CDR2 SYDVKM. V lost 10 bases and J lost 2; bases outside the gene matches: 6. The CDR3 spells CATKQGAAYEQYF. CDR3 bases: TGTGCCACCAAACAGGGGGCGGCCTACGAGCAGTACTTC.

This chain connects TRBV19 to TRBJ2-1; maybe TRBD1 (6 bases). Per the germline V gene, CDR1 is LNHDA and CDR2 is SQIVND (reference sequence). V was shortened by 3 bases and J by 8 bases, with 14 bases between the two germline ends. CDR3 length equals 14 residues. Here the CDR3 reads CASSIGQGRDEQFF. The CDR3 bases are TGTGCCAGTAGTATCGGGCAGGGGCGGGATGAGCAGTTCTTC. The whole variable domain, filled in from reference TRBV19 and TRBJ2-1, reads DGGITQSPKYLFRKEGQNVTLSCEQNLNHDAMYWYRQDPGQGLRLIYYSQIVNDFQKGDIAEGYSVSREKKESFPLTVTSAQKNPTAFYLCASSIGQGRDEQFFGPGTRLTVL.

The rearrangement links TRBV28 to TRBJ2-6; D is unresolved. Trimming pared 2 bases from V and 2 bases from J, leaving 13 bases between. The length of the CDR3 is 17 residues. The V gene's germline CDR1 is MDHEN and CDR2 SYDVKM. The CDR3 sequence: CASSLKRWLTGANVLTF. The CDR3 nucleotides are TGTGCCAGCAGTTTAAAGAGGTGGCTGACTGGGGCCAACGTCCTGACTTTC.

The rearrangement joins TRBV7-9 to TRBJ2-3, with a possible D match to TRBD1 (6 bases). The CDR3 totals 14 residues. Trimming pared 5 bases from V and 1 base from J, leaving 10 bases between. Germline CDR1 is SEHNR and CDR2 is FQNEAQ (reference sequence). CDR3 region: CASSVNRGTDTQYF. In nucleotides, the CDR3 is TGTGCCAGCAGCGTGAACAGGGGCACAGATACGCAGTATTTT.